These 13 T cell receptor beta chains were sequenced from one sample in a study of identical twins. TCRdb independently ran MiXCR on the 5' RACE reads; one entry per CDR3 protein. This table has 600,000 to 850,000 distinct CDR3 sequences, about 20% appearing once. This sample was also put to use in a study of T cells expressing NK-cell markers.

What was sequenced was PBMCs. All receptors come from a woman between 18 and 29 years old in good health.

The chain combines TRBV9 with TRBJ2-7, with TRBD1 as a possible D gene (6 bases). The CDR3 runs to 15 residues. Germline-derived CDR1 and CDR2 are SGDLS and YYNGEE. V lost 6 bases to trimming and J lost 0 bases, with 16 bases between them. CDR3 protein: CASTERTDLSYEQYF. The CDR3 DNA reads as TGTGCCAGCACCGAAAGGACAGACCTCTCCTACGAGCAGTACTTC.

This clonotype was seen a few times. The V call is TRBV27, the J call TRBJ2-7; no clear D gene. The V and J ends lost 5 bases and 6 bases respectively, with 17 bases between them. CDR3 length equals 14 residues. Looked up from germline, CDR1 is MNHEY and CDR2 is SMNVEV (reference sequence). The chain's CDR3 is CASSQKAGFFEQYF. In DNA, the CDR3 is TGTGCCAGCAGTCAAAAGGCCGGGTTCTTCGAGCAGTACTTC.

The chain combines TRBV20-1 with TRBJ2-3; D possibly corresponds to TRBD1 (5 bases). CDR1 is DFQATT, CDR2 SNEGSKA, per germline (reference sequence). Trimming removed 6 bases at V and 0 bases at J, with 16 bases between. The CDR3 spans 15 residues. CDR3 sequence reads: CSARGGSSSTDTQYF. The CDR3 DNA reads as TGCAGTGCAAGGGGTGGGTCCTCTAGCACAGATACGCAGTATTTT.

This clonotype was seen more than once but under ten times. The rearrangement uses TRBV7-9 and TRBJ1-1, with D unresolved. CDR1 and CDR2 (germline): SEHNR, FQNEAQ (reference sequence). This CDR3 is built from 12 residues. V was trimmed by 10 bases and J by 1 base, leaving 10 bases between them. CDR3 DNA sequence: TGTGCCACCCAACCTTCGAACACTGAAGCTTTCTTT. It specifies CATQPSNTEAFF. The full variable domain, in which reference TRBV7-9 and TRBJ1-1 provide the parts outside the CDR3, is DTGVSQNPRHKITKRGQNVTFRCDPISEHNRLYWYRQTLGQGPEFLTYFQNEAQLEKSRLLSDRFSAERPKGSFSTLEIQRTEQGDSAMYLCATQPSNTEAFFGQGTRLTVV.

This chain joins TRBV29-1 and TRBJ2-3, with a weak D call TRBD2 (5 bases). The CDR3 is made up of 12 amino acids. Between the trimmed V and J ends, which lost 2 bases and 2 bases, there was a span of 5 bases. Looked up from germline, CDR1 is SQVTM and CDR2 is ANQGSEA. In nucleotides, the CDR3 is TGCAGCGTTGAACTAGCCACAGATACGCAGTATTTT. Amino acid sequence: CSVELATDTQYF.

This clonotype was observed at least ten times. The chain has TRBV7-2 and TRBJ2-7; no firm D call. CDR1 SGHTA and CDR2 FQGNSA come from the germline V gene. The CDR3 length is 12 residues. V was pared by 6 bases and J by 2 bases, with 8 bases between. CDR3 in amino acids: CASSSDTYEQYF. In nucleotides, the CDR3 is TGTGCCAGCAGTTCTGACACCTACGAGCAGTACTTC.

This sequence joins TRBV4-3 and TRBJ2-2; 8 bases align to TRBD1. J lost 4 bases, V lost 1 base, and 8 bases had no gene match. Germline V lookup: CDR1 LGHNA, CDR2 YSLEER. The CDR3 is 17 residues long. Written as DNA, the CDR3 is TGCGCCAGCAGCCAAGCATTCGAGACAGGGGCCACCGGGGAGCTGTTTTTT. Amino acids: CASSQAFETGATGELFF.

Concerning this clonotype: With a much larger clone just one base away, this may be a read error. The gene calls are TRBV5-1 and TRBJ2-1; 7 nucleotides match TRBD1. The V gene's germline CDR1 is SGHRS and CDR2 YFSETQ. This CDR3 contains 14 residues. The CDR3 sequence: CASSGTAFYNEHFF. CDR3 bases: TGCGCCAGCAGCGGGACAGCCTTCTACAATGAGCATTTCTTC.

This clonotype showed up just a few times. The gene calls are TRBV24-1 and TRBJ2-1, with 7 nucleotides matching TRBD2. The CDR3 has 18 residues. The trim removed 2 bases at V and 1 base at J, leaving 10 bases unmatched. Germline V gene data show CDR1 as KGHDR and CDR2 as SFDVKD. For the CDR3, the DNA is TGTGCCACCAGTGATTCGGCCAGCGGGAAGGGGTCCTACAATGAGCAGTTCTTC. It encodes CATSDSASGKGSYNEQFF.

The genes are TRBV7-9 and TRBJ2-1; TRBD1 aligns across 9 bases. V lost 5 bases, J lost 8 bases, and 4 bases stayed unmatched. The CDR3 contains 13 residues. Germline CDR1 and CDR2: SEHNR and FQNEAQ (reference sequence). CDR3 coding DNA: TGTGCCAGCAGCGGGACAGGGATCGATGAGCAGTTCTTC. Its protein product is CASSGTGIDEQFF.

V usage is TRBV19 and J usage is TRBJ2-2; D is undetermined. Trimming removed 10 bases from V and 5 bases from J, with 11 bases in between. CDR3 size: 12 residues. Germline values: CDR1 LNHDA, CDR2 SQIVND (reference sequence). CDR3 nucleotides: TGTGCCATTACGACGGTTACCGGGGAGCTGTTTTTT. It encodes CAITTVTGELFF.

This clonotype was recorded many times. This rearrangement joins TRBV20-1 to TRBJ2-5; no clear D. The germline CDR1 and CDR2 sequences are DFQATT and SNEGSKA (reference sequence). The V gene lost 7 bases and the J gene lost 5 bases, with 17 bases spanning the gap. The CDR3 has 13 amino acids. The CDR3 here is CSGVMGIGETQYF. The CDR3 nucleotides read TGCAGTGGGGTGATGGGCATCGGGGAGACCCAGTACTTC.

The sample holds many counts of this clonotype. This chain joins TRBV6-1 and TRBJ1-5, with TRBD1 as a possible D gene (6 bases). Trimming left V 6 bases short and J 0 bases short, with 12 bases between. Germline V lookup: CDR1 MNHNS, CDR2 SASEGT. The CDR3 spans 15 residues. In DNA, the CDR3 is TGTGCCAGCAGCCTCACAGGGTATAGCAATCAGCCCCAGCATTTT. It yields the protein CASSLTGYSNQPQHF.